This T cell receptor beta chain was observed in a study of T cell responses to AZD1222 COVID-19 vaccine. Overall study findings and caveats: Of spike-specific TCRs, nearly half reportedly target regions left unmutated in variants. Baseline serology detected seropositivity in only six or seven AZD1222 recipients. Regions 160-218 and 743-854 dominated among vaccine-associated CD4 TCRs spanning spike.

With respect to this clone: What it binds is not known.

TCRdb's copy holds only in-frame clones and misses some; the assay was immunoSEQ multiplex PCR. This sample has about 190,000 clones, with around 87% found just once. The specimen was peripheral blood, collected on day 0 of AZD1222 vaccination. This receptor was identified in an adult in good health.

CDR3 protein: CASRIAGGSNQPQHF. Written as DNA, the CDR3 is TGTGCCAGCAGAATAGCAGGGGGTAGCAATCAGCCCCAGCATTTT. This chain uses TRBV6-5 with TRBJ1-5; TRBD1 matches 7 bases. Germline V gene lookup returns CDR1 MNHEY and CDR2 SVGAGI. The CDR3 has 15 amino acids. V was pared by 6 bases and J by 0 bases, with 5 bases of the junction left unmatched.